The clone carrying this T cell receptor beta chain was seen ten or more times. The antigen remains undetermined. The data derive from a study of T cells after yellow fever vaccination. The overall study: Where fractions had low cell numbers, libraries were prepared from them with the SMART-Seq v4 Ultra Low Input RNA kit.

Overall study findings and caveats: A limited proportion of clonotypes was detected within both the CD4 and CD8 compartments.

A 5'RACE template-switching step, the method used to make TCR cDNA, added a universal primer site and UMIs. One entry per CDR3 protein, called by TCRdb with MiXCR from the 5' RACE reads. Of a few hundred thousand distinct CDR3 sequences listed, about 10% were seen once; the top ten hold approximately 3.3%. The V gene end was trimmed by 3 bases and the J gene end by 14 bases; junction bases not matched to a gene: 2. The CDR3 has 11 amino acids. The receptor comes from a man younger than 35 who received the YFV17D yellow fever vaccine. This rearrangement joins TRBV12-3 or TRBV12-4 to TRBJ2-1, with 9 bases that match TRBD1. The sample here was CD4+ T cells sorted from PBMCs, taken 5 days after the yellow fever booster vaccination. CDR3 coding DNA: TGTGCCAGCAGTTTGGGACAGGGAAAGTTCTTC. Its protein product is CASSLGQGKFF.